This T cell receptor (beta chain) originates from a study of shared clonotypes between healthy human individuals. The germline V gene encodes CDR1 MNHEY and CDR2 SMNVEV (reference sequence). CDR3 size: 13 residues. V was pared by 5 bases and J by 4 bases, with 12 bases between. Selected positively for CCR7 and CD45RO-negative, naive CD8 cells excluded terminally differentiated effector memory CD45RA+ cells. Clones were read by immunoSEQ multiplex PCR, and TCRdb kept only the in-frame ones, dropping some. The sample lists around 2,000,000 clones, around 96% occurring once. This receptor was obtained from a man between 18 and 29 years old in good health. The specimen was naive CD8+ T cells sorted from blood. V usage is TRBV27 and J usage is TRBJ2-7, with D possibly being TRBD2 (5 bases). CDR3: CASSNRGLYEQYF. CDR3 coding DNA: TGTGCCAGCAGTAACCGGGGATTGTACGAGCAGTACTTC.